One and the same sample provided the 32 T cell receptor beta chains below, sequenced in a study of cytomegalovirus exposure and HLA in healthy donors (dated by TCRdb to the late 2010s). The receptor library was made with the immunoSEQ multiplex PCR assay. A mixture of 60 forward primers for TCR Vbeta segments and 13 reverse primers for TCR Jbeta segments was used in the multiplex PCR. TCRdb provides this immuneACCESS table in a form limited to in-frame rearrangements. Some clones are lacking; in checked studies, under half of them reflect an unresolved V gene, and why the rest are absent is not known. The sample table shows a few hundred thousand clones, and around 80% are seen once. The ten largest clonotypes hold roughly 0.31% of the sample. Sequenced input: PBMCs. These receptors were obtained from a girl aged 2-10 years in good health and CMV-seronegative.

The J gene is TRBJ2-1, the V gene TRBV29-1, with 9 nucleotides matching TRBD2. Unmatched junction bases numbered 8, after V lost 7 bases and J lost 4 bases. The CDR3 has 14 residues. Germline values: CDR1 SQVTM, CDR2 ANQGSEA. CDR3 nucleotide sequence: TGCAGCGGCTTCCCTAGCGGGGATTACAATGAGCAGTTCTTC. It is translated as CSGFPSGDYNEQFF.

The chain employs TRBV6-5 and TRBJ2-5; D is perhaps TRBD2 (6 bases). The CDR3 runs 15 residues. Trimming cost V 2 bases and J 11 bases, with 21 bases left between them. Germline CDR1 and CDR2: MNHEY and SVGAGI. This CDR3 reads CASSYSRGAPGEQYF. CDR3 bases: TGTGCCAGCAGTTACAGTCGCGGGGCCCCTGGGGAGCAGTACTTC.

The CDR3 DNA is TGTGCCAGCAGCTTAGACAGGGACACTGAAGCTTTCTTT. It translates to CASSLDRDTEAFF. The genes are TRBV7-3 and TRBJ1-1; 7 positions match TRBD1. This CDR3 region has 13 residues. Germline lookup yields CDR1 SGHTA and CDR2 FQGTGA. Trimming removed 2 bases from V and 3 bases from J; junction bases left unmatched: 0.

V and J are TRBV27 and TRBJ1-1; 9 nucleotides agree with TRBD1. The CDR3 spans 13 residues. Trimming cost V 2 bases and J 7 bases; bases outside gene matches: 2. Germline V gene sequence: CDR1 MNHEY, CDR2 SMNVEV (reference sequence). The CDR3 spells CASSLGTGREAFF. In nucleotides, the CDR3 is TGTGCCAGCAGTTTAGGGACAGGGCGTGAAGCTTTCTTT.

CDR3 in DNA: TGTGCCAGCAGCTTGGGGGACAGACAAGAGACCCAGTACTTC. As protein: CASSLGDRQETQYF. The chain combines TRBV5-4 with TRBJ2-5; TRBD1 aligns across 7 bases. CDR3 length equals 14 residues. V lost 0 bases and J lost 2; bases outside the gene matches: 1. Germline CDR1 reads SGHNT; CDR2 reads YYREEE (reference sequence). Supplemented by reference TRBV5-4 and TRBJ2-5, the full variable domain reads ETGVTQSPTHLIKTRGQQVTLRCSSQSGHNTVSWYQQALGQGPQFIFQYYREEENGRGNFPPRFSGLQFPNYSSELNVNALELDDSALYLCASSLGDRQETQYFGPGTRLLVL.

The V gene is TRBV5-1, the J gene TRBJ2-5; 10 bases match TRBD1. The J call may be mistaken, given a closer DNA end match to TRBJ2-7. Germline CDR1 reads SGHRS; CDR2 reads YFSETQ. The CDR3 spans 15 residues. The CDR3 sequence is CASSLEGQGVDEQYF. CDR3 coding DNA: TGCGCCAGCAGCTTGGAAGGACAGGGGGTTGACGAGCAGTACTTC.

The gene calls are TRBV7-9 and TRBJ2-7, with a tentative D call TRBD1 (5 bases). The V gene lost 8 bases and the J gene lost 2 bases, with 19 bases spanning the gap. CDR1 and CDR2 (germline): SEHNR, FQNEAQ (reference sequence). CDR3 length: 15 amino acids. CDR3 in DNA: TGTGCCAGCGGAGTACCGAACAGGTTGACCTACGAGCAGTACTTC. Translating it yields CASGVPNRLTYEQYF. Full variable domain (outside the CDR3, taken from reference TRBV7-9 and TRBJ2-7): DTGVSQNPRHKITKRGQNVTFRCDPISEHNRLYWYRQTLGQGPEFLTYFQNEAQLEKSRLLSDRFSAERPKGSFSTLEIQRTEQGDSAMYLCASGVPNRLTYEQYFGPGTRLTVT.

This clone was found a few times. V and J are TRBV29-1 and TRBJ2-1; TRBD1 is a possible D gene (6 bases). From germline, CDR1 is SQVTM and CDR2 ANQGSEA. The V end was cut by 3 bases, the J end by 6 bases, with 15 bases between. The CDR3 is made up of 14 amino acids. CDR3 protein: CSVDGWGRGNEQFF. CDR3 DNA sequence: TGCAGCGTTGATGGTTGGGGCAGGGGCAATGAGCAGTTCTTC.

V is TRBV7-3 and J is TRBJ2-3, with D maybe TRBD2 (5 bases). From germline, CDR1 is SGHTA and CDR2 FQGTGA. Trimming removed 1 base from V and 1 base from J, with 9 bases in between. This CDR3 is built from 15 residues. The chain's CDR3 is CASSLRGQGTDTQYF. In DNA, the CDR3 is TGTGCCAGCAGCTTAAGAGGGCAGGGCACAGATACGCAGTATTTT.

The V call is TRBV9, the J call TRBJ2-7; 7 nucleotides line up with TRBD2. Germline CDR1 SGDLS, CDR2 YYNGEE. V gave up 2 bases and J gave up 3 bases; unmatched junction bases: 2. This CDR3 region has 13 residues. The CDR3 loop reads CASSVSSGYEQYF. Here the CDR3 DNA reads TGTGCCAGCAGCGTCTCTAGCGGCTACGAGCAGTACTTC.

V and J are TRBV6-1 and TRBJ2-7, with D possibly TRBD2 on 7 matching bases. Germline V gene sequence: CDR1 MNHNS, CDR2 SASEGT. V dropped 2 bases and J dropped 0 bases, with 14 bases sitting between them. The CDR3 totals 16 residues. The CDR3 DNA reads as TGTGCCAGCAGTGAAAAAGGGGGGGAACTCTCCTACGAGCAGTACTTC. Protein product: CASSEKGGELSYEQYF.

This clone was picked up a small number of times. V is TRBV6-1 and J is TRBJ2-5; TRBD2 agrees at 7 bases. The germline V gene has CDR1 MNHNS and CDR2 SASEGT. V gave up 5 bases and J gave up 7 bases; unmatched junction bases: 10. The CDR3 totals 14 residues. The CDR3 region has the DNA TGTGCCAGCAGTAGATTTAGGCGCGGGGGGACCCAGTACTTC. Its translation: CASSRFRRGGTQYF.

This clone was seen only a few times. The rearrangement joins TRBV28 to TRBJ1-3; D not certain. The CDR3 sequence is 14 residues long. CDR1 and CDR2 from the germline V gene are MDHEN and SYDVKM. Trimming pared 5 bases from V and 0 bases from J, leaving 8 bases between. The DNA for the CDR3 is TGTGCCAGCAGTCCCGACTACTCTGGAAACACCATATATTTT. This codes for CASSPDYSGNTIYF.

The rearrangement uses TRBV9 and TRBJ2-5; no definite D call. Trimming took off 3 bases at V and 7 bases at J, with 16 bases between the two ends. The CDR3 extends over 14 amino acids. Per the germline V gene, CDR1 is SGDLS and CDR2 is YYNGEE. This chain's CDR3 is CASSETLAVGTQYF. CDR3 bases: TGTGCCAGCAGCGAGACTCTTGCTGTCGGGACCCAGTACTTC.

The chain is built from TRBV2 and TRBJ1-4; 7 nucleotides line up with TRBD1. The CDR3 spans 14 residues. The germline V gene has CDR1 SNHLY and CDR2 FYNNEI. Trimming took 7 bases from V and 6 from J; bases not matched to a gene: 8. DNA of the CDR3: TGTGCCAGCACTCCGGAGGGGGCTTATGAAAAACTGTTTTTT. This encodes CASTPEGAYEKLFF.

J is TRBJ2-7 and V is TRBV11-2, with D tentatively TRBD1 (6 bases). V lost 3 bases and J lost 2, with 17 bases in between. This CDR3 has 16 amino acids. Germline lookup yields CDR1 SGHAT and CDR2 FQNNGV. The CDR3 coding sequence is TGTGCCAGCAGCTTCCCTGGGACATTAACCCCCTACGAGCAGTACTTC. Its protein product is CASSFPGTLTPYEQYF.

The chain combines TRBV7-6 with TRBJ2-1; 9 positions match TRBD2. The CDR3 runs 17 residues. Germline-derived CDR1 and CDR2 are SGHVS and FNYEAQ. After removal of 4 bases from V and 5 bases from J, the junction contained 12 bases not matched to a gene. Here the CDR3 DNA reads TGTGCCAGCAGCTCAGTTTGGGCTAGCGGGATCAACAATGAGCAGTTCTTC. This gives the protein CASSSVWASGINNEQFF.

This chain links TRBV6-5 with TRBJ2-1, with 10 nucleotides matching TRBD2. Per the germline V gene, CDR1 is MNHEY and CDR2 is SVGAGI. V lost 7 bases to trimming and J lost 5 bases; unmatched junction nucleotides: 8. The CDR3 consists of 15 residues. CDR3 nucleotides: TGTGCCAGCACCACCGGGCTAGCGGGGGACAATGAGCAGTTCTTC. It encodes CASTTGLAGDNEQFF.

This chain uses TRBV10-1 with TRBJ2-7; 7 nucleotides match TRBD2. J lost 0 bases, V lost 9 bases, and 8 bases had no gene match. This CDR3 has 14 residues. Germline values: CDR1 WNHNN, CDR2 SYGVQD (reference sequence). As DNA, the CDR3 is TGCGCCAGAGCGGAACTAGCGAACTCCTACGAGCAGTACTTC. This sequence encodes CARAELANSYEQYF.

The CDR3 is CASSPHRQGAFF. The DNA for the CDR3 is TGTGCCAGCAGCCCACACAGGCAAGGAGCTTTCTTT. The genes are TRBV14 and TRBJ1-1; D possibly corresponds to TRBD1 (5 bases). CDR3 size: 12 residues. V lost 4 bases and J 10 bases, leaving 13 bases between the germline ends. Looked up from germline, CDR1 is SGHDN and CDR2 is FVKESK.

Only one count was recorded for this clone. The chain uses TRBV14 and TRBJ2-2; possibly TRBD1 for D (6 bases). V lost 7 bases, J lost 0 bases, and 12 bases lay in between. Per the germline V gene, CDR1 is SGHDN and CDR2 is FVKESK. This CDR3 comprises 15 residues. The CDR3, as DNA: TGTGCCAGCACCTCCGGGACACCGAACACCGGGGAGCTGTTTTTT. Residues: CASTSGTPNTGELFF.

The chain links TRBV28 to TRBJ2-2, with D possibly matching TRBD2 (6 bases). Germline CDR1 MDHEN, CDR2 SYDVKM. V was cut by 8 bases and J by 7 bases, with 14 bases left in between. The CDR3 spans 13 residues. The CDR3 nucleotides read TGTGCCAGCCACCATCGGAGGGGCGGGGAGCTGTTTTTT. Protein sequence: CASHHRRGGELFF. Full variable domain (outside the CDR3, taken from reference TRBV28 and TRBJ2-2): DVKVTQSSRYLVKRTGEKVFLECVQDMDHENMFWYRQDPGLGLRLIYFSYDVKMKEKGDIPEGYSVSREKKERFSLILESASTNQTSMYLCASHHRRGGELFFGEGSRLTVL.

The gene calls are TRBV4-1 and TRBJ1-1, with 7 bases fitting TRBD1. CDR1 is MGHRA, CDR2 YSYEKL, per germline. V lost 0 bases, J lost 5 bases, and 6 bases stayed unmatched. The CDR3 is made up of 15 amino acids. CDR3 residues: CASSQEGRGWTEAFF. Here the CDR3 DNA reads TGCGCCAGCAGCCAAGAGGGCAGGGGGTGGACTGAAGCTTTCTTT.

This chain joins TRBV13 and TRBJ1-6; a weak D match, TRBD1 (6 bases). There are 15 residues in the CDR3. The germline V gene has CDR1 PRHDT and CDR2 FYEKMQ (reference sequence). V was trimmed by 2 bases and J by 7 bases, leaving 12 bases between them. DNA for the CDR3: TGTGCCAGCAGCTTAACGGGACAACGGAATTCACCCCTCCACTTT. Amino acids: CASSLTGQRNSPLHF. Supplemented by reference TRBV13 and TRBJ1-6, the full variable domain reads AAGVIQSPRHLIKEKRETATLKCYPIPRHDTVYWYQQGPGQDPQFLISFYEKMQSDKGSIPDRFSAQQFSDYHSELNMSSLELGDSALYFCASSLTGQRNSPLHFGNGTRLTVT.

This clone has more than one count but fewer than ten. The chain couples TRBV6-1 to TRBJ1-6; D remains ambiguous. The CDR3 contains 16 residues. Trimming shortened V by 2 bases and J by 0 bases, and 8 bases separated the two germline ends. Looked up from germline, CDR1 is MNHNS and CDR2 is SASEGT. CDR3 sequence: CASSELPSSYNSPLHF. DNA of the CDR3: TGTGCCAGCAGTGAACTTCCGAGCTCCTATAATTCACCCCTCCACTTT.

This clone was seen once. V gene TRBV6-5 combines with J gene TRBJ2-2; tentative D call: TRBD1 (7 bases). There are 15 residues in the CDR3. The V end was cut by 6 bases, the J end by 2 bases, with 13 bases between. CDR1 MNHEY and CDR2 SVGAGI come from the germline V gene. This CDR3 reads CASSSRGTNTGELFF. Here the CDR3 DNA reads TGTGCCAGCAGCTCCAGGGGGACTAACACCGGGGAGCTGTTTTTT.

The sample holds one count of this clone. The V call is TRBV30, the J call TRBJ2-3; the match to TRBD2 covers 8 bases. The CDR3 contains 16 residues. Germline V gives CDR1 GTSNPN, CDR2 SVGIG (reference sequence). Trimming cost V 1 base and J 0 bases; bases outside gene matches: 6. The CDR3 bases are TGTGCCTGGAGTGGTTCTAGCGGGCTGAGCACAGATACGCAGTATTTT. As protein: CAWSGSSGLSTDTQYF.

Notes on this clone: Distinct nucleotide sequences in the sample also encode this CDR3. The V and J genes are TRBV4-1 and TRBJ1-2, with D maybe TRBD1 (5 bases). CDR3 length equals 13 residues. V was shortened by 0 bases and J by 4 bases, with 6 bases between the two germline ends. Looked up from germline, CDR1 is MGHRA and CDR2 is YSYEKL. The DNA for the CDR3 is TGCGCCAGCAGCCAAGAAACAGGCTATGGCTACACCTTC. Its translation is CASSQETGYGYTF.

The chain couples TRBV6-6 to TRBJ2-7; D is perhaps TRBD2 (6 bases). V was clipped by 6 bases and J by 5 bases, with 17 bases between them. There are 14 residues in the CDR3. The germline gives CDR1 MNHNY, CDR2 SVGAGI (reference sequence). The CDR3 loop reads CASSGTARGNEQYF. As DNA, the CDR3 is TGTGCCAGCAGCGGGACTGCCCGGGGAAACGAGCAGTACTTC.

This clone was picked up one time. The chain joins TRBV5-1 to TRBJ1-2; D might be TRBD1 (6 bases). Trimming shortened V by 6 bases and J by 3 bases, and 15 bases separated the two germline ends. The V gene's germline CDR1 is SGHRS and CDR2 YFSETQ. CDR3 size: 14 residues. CDR3 DNA: TGCGCCAGCACCGTCTCAGGGGACGACTATGGCTACACCTTC. Protein: CASTVSGDDYGYTF.

The V and J genes are TRBV6-6 and TRBJ2-5; a weak D match, TRBD1 (6 bases). Germline lookup yields CDR1 MNHNY and CDR2 SVGAGI (reference sequence). Trimming stripped 0 bases from V and 9 bases from J, with 14 bases between. This CDR3 comprises 14 residues. CDR3 in amino acids: CASSYSERAGAQYF. The CDR3 coding sequence is TGTGCCAGCAGTTACTCTGAACGGGCAGGGGCCCAGTACTTC.

V is TRBV19 and J is TRBJ1-2, with D perhaps TRBD1 (6 bases). The CDR3 length is 13 residues. V shed 8 bases and J shed 2 bases, with 12 bases lying between them. CDR1 is LNHDA, CDR2 SQIVND, per germline (reference sequence). Written as DNA, the CDR3 is TGTGCCAGTGCCCGGGACACCAACTATGGCTACACCTTC. Amino acids: CASARDTNYGYTF.